The following is a T cell receptor (beta chain) sequence with its context. TCRbeta library preparation incorporated unique molecular identifiers. MiXCR was run by TCRdb on the PCR reads, yielding one entry per CDR3 protein. The sample holds around 530,000 distinct CDR3 sequences, about 31% seen once. V dropped 2 bases and J dropped 6; count of bases not matched to a gene: 2. There are 14 residues in the CDR3. Germline V gene data show CDR1 as SGHTA and CDR2 as FQGTGA. The record originates from a study of T-cell reconstitution after alpha-beta-depleted transplantation in children. The sample was PBMCs from the stem cell graft donor, taken from the stem cell graft. The clonotype was recovered from a human donor who donated a stem cell graft to a child with aplastic anemia. The chain links TRBV7-3 to TRBJ2-1, with 9 positions matching TRBD2. CDR3 loop: CASSLAGGSNEQFF. CDR3 bases: TGTGCCAGCAGCTTAGCGGGAGGGAGCAATGAGCAGTTCTTC.